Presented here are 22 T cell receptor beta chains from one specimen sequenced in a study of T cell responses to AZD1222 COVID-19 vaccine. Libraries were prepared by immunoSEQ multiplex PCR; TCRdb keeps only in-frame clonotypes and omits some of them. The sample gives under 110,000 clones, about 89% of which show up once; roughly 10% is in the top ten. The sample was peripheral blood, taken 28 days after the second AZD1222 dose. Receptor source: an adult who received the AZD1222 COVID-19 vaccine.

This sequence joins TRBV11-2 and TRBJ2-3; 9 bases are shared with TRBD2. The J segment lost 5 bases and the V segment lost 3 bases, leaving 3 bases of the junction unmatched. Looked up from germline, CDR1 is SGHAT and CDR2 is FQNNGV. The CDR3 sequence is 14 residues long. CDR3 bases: TGTGCCAGCAGCTTCGCGGGAGGGCAAGATACGCAGTATTTT. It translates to CASSFAGGQDTQYF.

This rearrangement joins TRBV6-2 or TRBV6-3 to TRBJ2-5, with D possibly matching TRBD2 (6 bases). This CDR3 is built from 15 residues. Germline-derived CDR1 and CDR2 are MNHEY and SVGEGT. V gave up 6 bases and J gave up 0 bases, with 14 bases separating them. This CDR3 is CASSLRGTYQETQYF. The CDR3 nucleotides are TGTGCCAGCAGCCTCCGGGGGACTTACCAAGAGACCCAGTACTTC.

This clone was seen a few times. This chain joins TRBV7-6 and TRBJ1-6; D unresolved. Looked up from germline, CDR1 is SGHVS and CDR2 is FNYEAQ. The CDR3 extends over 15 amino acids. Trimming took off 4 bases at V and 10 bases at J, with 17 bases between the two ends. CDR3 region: CASSSRVFGESPLHF. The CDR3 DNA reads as TGTGCCAGCAGCTCCCGGGTCTTTGGCGAGTCACCCCTCCACTTT.

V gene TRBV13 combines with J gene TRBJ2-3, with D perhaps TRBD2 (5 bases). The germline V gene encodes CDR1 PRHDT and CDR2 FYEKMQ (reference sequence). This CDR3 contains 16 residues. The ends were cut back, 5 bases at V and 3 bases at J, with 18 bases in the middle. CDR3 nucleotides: TGTGCCAGCAGCCCCCCCGAGACTACAACGACAGATACGCAGTATTTT. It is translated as CASSPPETTTTDTQYF.

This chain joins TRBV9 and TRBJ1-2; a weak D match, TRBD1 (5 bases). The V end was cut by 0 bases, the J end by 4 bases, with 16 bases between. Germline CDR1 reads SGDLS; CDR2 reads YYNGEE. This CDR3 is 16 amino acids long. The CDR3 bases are TGTGCCAGCAGCGTAGGTCATCGGGCCCAGGGCTATGGCTACACCTTC. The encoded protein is CASSVGHRAQGYGYTF. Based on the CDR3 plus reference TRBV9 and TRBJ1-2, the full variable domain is DSGVTQTPKHLITATGQRVTLRCSPRSGDLSVYWYQQSLDQGLQFLIQYYNGEERAKGNILERFSAQQFPDLHSELNLSSLELGDSALYFCASSVGHRAQGYGYTFGSGTRLTVV.

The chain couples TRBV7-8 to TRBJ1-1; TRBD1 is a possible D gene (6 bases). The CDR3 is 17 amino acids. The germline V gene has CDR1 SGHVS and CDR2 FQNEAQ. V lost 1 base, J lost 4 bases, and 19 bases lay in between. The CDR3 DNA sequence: TGTGCCAGCAGCTTAGGTCCGACAGGCCCTTCGAGCACTGAAGCTTTCTTT. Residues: CASSLGPTGPSSTEAFF.

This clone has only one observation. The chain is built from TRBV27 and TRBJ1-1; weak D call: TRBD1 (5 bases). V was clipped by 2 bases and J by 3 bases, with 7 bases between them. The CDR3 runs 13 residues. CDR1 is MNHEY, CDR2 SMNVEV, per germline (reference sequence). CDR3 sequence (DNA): TGTGCCAGCAGTTTAGCCAGGGACACTGAAGCTTTCTTT. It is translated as CASSLARDTEAFF.

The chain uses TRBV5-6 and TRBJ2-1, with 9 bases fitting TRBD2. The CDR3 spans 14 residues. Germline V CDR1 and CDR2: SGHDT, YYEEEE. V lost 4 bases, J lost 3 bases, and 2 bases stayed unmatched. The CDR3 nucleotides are TGTGCCAGCAGCCGACTAGCGGTCTACAATGAGCAGTTCTTC. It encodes CASSRLAVYNEQFF.

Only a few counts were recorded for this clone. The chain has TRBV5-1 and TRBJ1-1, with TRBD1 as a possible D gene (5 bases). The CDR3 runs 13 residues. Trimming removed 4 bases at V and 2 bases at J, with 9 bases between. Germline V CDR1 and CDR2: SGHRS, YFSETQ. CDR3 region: CASSTQGNTEAFF. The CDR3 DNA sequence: TGCGCCAGCAGCACGCAGGGAAACACTGAAGCTTTCTTT.

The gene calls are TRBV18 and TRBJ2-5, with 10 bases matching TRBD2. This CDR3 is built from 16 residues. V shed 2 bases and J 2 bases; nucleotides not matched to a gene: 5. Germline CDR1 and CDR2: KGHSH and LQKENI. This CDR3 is CASSPISSGSQETQYF. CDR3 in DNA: TGTGCCAGCTCACCAATTTCTAGCGGGAGTCAAGAGACCCAGTACTTC.

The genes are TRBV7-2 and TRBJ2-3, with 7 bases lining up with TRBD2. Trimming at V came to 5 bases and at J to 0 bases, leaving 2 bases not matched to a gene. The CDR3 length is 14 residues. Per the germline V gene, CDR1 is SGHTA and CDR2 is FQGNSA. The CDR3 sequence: CASSVSGSTDTQYF. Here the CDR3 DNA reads TGTGCCAGCAGCGTTAGCGGGAGCACAGATACGCAGTATTTT.

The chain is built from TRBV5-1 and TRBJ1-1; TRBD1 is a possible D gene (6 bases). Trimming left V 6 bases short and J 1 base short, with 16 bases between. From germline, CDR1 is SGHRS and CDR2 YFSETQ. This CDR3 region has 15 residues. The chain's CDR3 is CASTPRQGRNTEAFF. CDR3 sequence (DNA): TGCGCCAGCACTCCGAGGCAGGGGCGGAACACTGAAGCTTTCTTT.

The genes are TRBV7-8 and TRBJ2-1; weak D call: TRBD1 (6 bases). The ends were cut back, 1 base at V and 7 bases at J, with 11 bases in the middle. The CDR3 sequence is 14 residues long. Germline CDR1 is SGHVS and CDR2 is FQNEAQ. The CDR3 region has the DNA TGTGCCAGCAGCTTAGGAGCAGGGGAAAATGAGCAGTTCTTC. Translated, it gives CASSLGAGENEQFF.

The chain's CDR3 is CASTLGGRGEQYF. The CDR3 DNA reads TGTGCCAGCACCCTAGGGGGGAGGGGCGAGCAGTACTTC. The chain carries TRBV28 and TRBJ2-7; a possible D gene is TRBD2 (7 bases). This CDR3 has 13 residues. The germline V and J ends were trimmed by 7 bases and 6 bases, with 16 bases remaining between them. From germline, CDR1 is MDHEN and CDR2 SYDVKM.

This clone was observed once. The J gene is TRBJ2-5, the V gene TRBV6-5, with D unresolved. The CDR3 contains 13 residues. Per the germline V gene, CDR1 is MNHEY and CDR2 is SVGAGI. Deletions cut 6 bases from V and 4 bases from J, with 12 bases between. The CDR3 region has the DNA TGTGCCAGCAGATTTAGGGTCGGAGAGACCCAGTACTTC. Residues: CASRFRVGETQYF.

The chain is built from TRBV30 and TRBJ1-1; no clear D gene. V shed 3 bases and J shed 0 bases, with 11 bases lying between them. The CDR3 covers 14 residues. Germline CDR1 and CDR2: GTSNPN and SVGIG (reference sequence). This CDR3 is CAWSTFPLNTEAFF. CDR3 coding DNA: TGTGCCTGGAGCACATTCCCCCTGAACACTGAAGCTTTCTTT.

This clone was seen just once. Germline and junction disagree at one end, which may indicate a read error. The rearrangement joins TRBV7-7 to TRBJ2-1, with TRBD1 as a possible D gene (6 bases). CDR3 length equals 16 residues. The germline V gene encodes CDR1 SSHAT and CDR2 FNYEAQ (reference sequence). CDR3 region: CASSSSQGSSYNEQFF. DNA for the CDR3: TGTGCTAGCAGCTCATCGCAGGGGAGCTCCTACAATGAGCAGTTCTTC.

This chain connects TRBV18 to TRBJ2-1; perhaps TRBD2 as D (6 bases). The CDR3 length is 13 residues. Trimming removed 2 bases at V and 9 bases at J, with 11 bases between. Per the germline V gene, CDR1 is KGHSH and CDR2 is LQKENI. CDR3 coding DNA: TGTGCCAGCTCACCATCAGGCGGGGCTGAGCAGTTCTTC. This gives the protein CASSPSGGAEQFF.

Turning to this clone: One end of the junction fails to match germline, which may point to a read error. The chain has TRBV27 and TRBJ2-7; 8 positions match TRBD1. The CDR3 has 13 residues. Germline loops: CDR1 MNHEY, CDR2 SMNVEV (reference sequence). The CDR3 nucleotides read TGTGCCAGCAGGGGGACAGGAGACTACGCGCAGTACTTC. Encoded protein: CASRGTGDYAQYF.

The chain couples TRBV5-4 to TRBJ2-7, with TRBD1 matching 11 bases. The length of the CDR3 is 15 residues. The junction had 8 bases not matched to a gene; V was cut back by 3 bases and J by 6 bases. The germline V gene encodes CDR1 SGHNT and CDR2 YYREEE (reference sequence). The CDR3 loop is CASSWDGTGGTEQYF. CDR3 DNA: TGTGCCAGCAGCTGGGACGGGACAGGGGGTACCGAGCAGTACTTC.

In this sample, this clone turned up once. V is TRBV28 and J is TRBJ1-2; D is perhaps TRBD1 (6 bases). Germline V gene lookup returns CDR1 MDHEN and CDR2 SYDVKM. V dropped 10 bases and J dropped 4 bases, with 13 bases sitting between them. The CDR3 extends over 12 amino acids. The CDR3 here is CAIADRIYGYTF. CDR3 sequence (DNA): TGTGCCATCGCTGACAGGATCTATGGCTACACCTTC.

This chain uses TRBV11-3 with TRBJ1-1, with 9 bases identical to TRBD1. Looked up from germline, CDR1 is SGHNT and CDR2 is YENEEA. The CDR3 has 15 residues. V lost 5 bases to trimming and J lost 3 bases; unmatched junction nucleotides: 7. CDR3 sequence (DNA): TGTGCCAGCAGCCCCAGGACAGGGGAAGACACTGAAGCTTTCTTT. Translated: CASSPRTGEDTEAFF.